The 16 T cell receptor beta chains given below trace back to one sample, sequenced in a study of cytomegalovirus exposure and HLA in healthy donors. The PCR contained 60 Vbeta and 13 Jbeta primers. Measured with immunoSEQ multiplex PCR; TCRdb has only the in-frame clones, and not every one. The sample includes about 170,000 clones, roughly three quarters of them seen just once. Sequenced sample: PBMCs. The receptors here all came from a woman in her fifties or sixties in good health and CMV-seronegative.

The chain employs TRBV4-1 and TRBJ2-2; D unresolved. The length of the CDR3 is 13 residues. The germline gives CDR1 MGHRA, CDR2 YSYEKL. V gave up 5 bases and J gave up 7 bases, with 11 bases separating them. The CDR3 bases are TGCGCCAGCAGCGTTCCTAATAGCGGGGAGCTGTTTTTT. This sequence encodes CASSVPNSGELFF.

The V gene is TRBV5-1, the J gene TRBJ2-2; D gene uncertain. Trimming stripped 0 bases from V and 4 bases from J, with 10 bases between. Germline V gives CDR1 SGHRS, CDR2 YFSETQ. The CDR3 loop spans 15 amino acids. CDR3 loop: CASSLDQGGTGELFF. DNA for the CDR3: TGCGCCAGCAGCTTGGATCAAGGCGGCACCGGGGAGCTGTTTTTT.

The CDR3 DNA reads TGCGCCAGCAGCTTGGAGGCAGGAAAGTACAATGAGCAGTTCTTC. This codes for CASSLEAGKYNEQFF. V and J are TRBV5-1 and TRBJ2-1; D remains unclear. Trimming cost V 0 bases and J 4 bases, with 11 bases left between them. CDR3 length: 15 residues. Germline loops: CDR1 SGHRS, CDR2 YFSETQ.

V usage is TRBV11-3 and J usage is TRBJ2-3, with TRBD2 matching 7 bases. Germline assignment: CDR1 SGHNT and CDR2 YENEEA. CDR3 length: 15 residues. Trimming removed 2 bases from V and 4 bases from J; junction bases left unmatched: 6. For the CDR3, the DNA is TGTGCCAGCAGCTTAAACCCTACTAGCGCAGATACGCAGTATTTT. Translated: CASSLNPTSADTQYF.

The chain is built from TRBV7-2 and TRBJ1-1; D call uncertain. Trimming took 3 bases from V and 0 from J, leaving 11 bases between them. This CDR3 spans 15 amino acids. Germline CDR1 is SGHTA and CDR2 is FQGNSA. Here the CDR3 reads CASSLGRLMNTEAFF. The CDR3 DNA sequence: TGTGCCAGCAGCTTGGGCCGTCTTATGAACACTGAAGCTTTCTTT.

This chain joins TRBV4-1 and TRBJ2-3; TRBD2 aligns across 11 bases. The CDR3 runs 18 residues. The germline V gene encodes CDR1 MGHRA and CDR2 YSYEKL. V gave up 0 bases and J gave up 0 bases; unmatched junction bases: 5. DNA for the CDR3: TGCGCCAGCAGCCAAGAAGCGGGACTAGCGGAAAGCACAGATACGCAGTATTTT. Amino acid sequence: CASSQEAGLAESTDTQYF.

This chain uses TRBV19 with TRBJ1-6; tentatively, D is TRBD1 (5 bases). Trimming left V 5 bases short and J 6 bases short, with 11 bases between. Germline CDR1 is LNHDA and CDR2 is SQIVND (reference sequence). This CDR3 contains 14 residues. CDR3 in DNA: TGTGCCAGTAGTCCAGGGAATGGTAATTCACCCCTCCACTTT. It specifies CASSPGNGNSPLHF.

As regards this clone: Other DNA sequences in this sample translate to the same CDR3. The chain carries TRBV5-1 and TRBJ1-3, with 9 bases fitting TRBD1. Looked up from germline, CDR1 is SGHRS and CDR2 is YFSETQ. This CDR3 has 16 residues. V was clipped by 0 bases and J by 3 bases; unmatched bases: 4. The CDR3 DNA follows: TGCGCCAGCAGCTTGGCCGGGACAGGGTTTGGAAACACCATATATTTT. Its translation: CASSLAGTGFGNTIYF.

This sequence joins TRBV14 and TRBJ2-3; possibly TRBD1 for D (5 bases). The CDR3 sequence is 15 residues long. V was pared by 5 bases and J by 1 base, with 13 bases between. The germline V gene encodes CDR1 SGHDN and CDR2 FVKESK. DNA of the CDR3: TGTGCCAGCAGCTCCCAGGGTGTGGGCACAGATACGCAGTATTTT. Its protein product is CASSSQGVGTDTQYF. Complete variable domain (other parts from reference TRBV14 and TRBJ2-3): EAGVTQFPSHSVIEKGQTVTLRCDPISGHDNLYWYRRVMGKEIKFLLHFVKESKQDESGMPNNRFLAERTGGTYSTLKVQPAELEDSGVYFCASSSQGVGTDTQYFGPGTRLTVL.

This clone was recorded once. The rearrangement joins TRBV30 to TRBJ2-7; TRBD2 is a possible D gene (6 bases). V was cut by 0 bases and J by 2 bases, with 14 bases left in between. Germline lookup yields CDR1 GTSNPN and CDR2 SVGIG (reference sequence). The CDR3 is 15 residues long. CDR3 nucleotide sequence: TGTGCCTGGAGTGTCTCCGGGACTCCACCCTACGAGCAGTACTTC. Translating it yields CAWSVSGTPPYEQYF.

The CDR3 spells CASSLSGSGGPQETQYF. The CDR3 DNA reads as TGTGCCAGCAGTTTATCAGGTAGCGGGGGGCCGCAAGAGACCCAGTACTTC. V gene TRBV28 combines with J gene TRBJ2-5, with 10 bases fitting TRBD2. Trimming at V came to 1 base and at J to 2 bases, leaving 7 bases not matched to a gene. Germline-derived CDR1 and CDR2 are MDHEN and SYDVKM. The CDR3 covers 17 residues.

The chain combines TRBV27 with TRBJ1-4; perhaps TRBD1 as D (6 bases). There are 12 residues in the CDR3. V was shortened by 10 bases and J by 6 bases, with 12 bases between the two germline ends. Germline V CDR1 and CDR2: MNHEY, SMNVEV (reference sequence). CDR3 nucleotides: TGTGCCACCAGGGGCCTGTATGAAAAACTGTTTTTT. Its protein product is CATRGLYEKLFF.

The chain uses TRBV19 and TRBJ2-5; D is uncertain. CDR1 LNHDA and CDR2 SQIVND come from the germline V gene (reference sequence). This CDR3 has 12 amino acids. V dropped 3 bases and J dropped 5 bases, with 7 bases sitting between them. The CDR3 sequence is CASSIDTETQYF. The DNA for the CDR3 is TGTGCCAGTAGTATCGACACGGAGACCCAGTACTTC.

The J gene is TRBJ1-5, the V gene TRBV19; unclear D gene. This CDR3 is 14 amino acids long. CDR1 is LNHDA and CDR2 is SQIVND in the germline V gene (reference sequence). Trimming removed 5 bases from V and 6 bases from J, with 14 bases in between. CDR3 nucleotides: TGTGCCAGTAGTCTCGGTTCCGTTGGTCAGCCCCAGCATTTT. It encodes CASSLGSVGQPQHF.

CDR3 protein: CASSDRGAQKGTEAFF. In DNA form, the CDR3 reads TGTGCCAGCAGTGATCGGGGGGCGCAAAAAGGTACTGAAGCTTTCTTT. This rearrangement joins TRBV2 to TRBJ1-1; the D gene is possibly TRBD1 (6 bases). This CDR3 contains 16 residues. V lost 3 bases and J 5 bases, leaving 19 bases between the germline ends. The germline CDR1 and CDR2 sequences are SNHLY and FYNNEI.

This clone was counted a few times. The CDR3 DNA reads TGTGCCAGCACCACAGGGATAAGGGCCTCTGGAAACACCATATATTTT. It yields the protein CASTTGIRASGNTIYF. The J gene is TRBJ1-3, the V gene TRBV6-6; D may be TRBD1 (6 bases). Germline CDR1 MNHNY, CDR2 SVGAGI (reference sequence). This CDR3 has 16 amino acids. Trimming stripped 7 bases from V and 0 bases from J, with 16 bases between.